These T cell receptor beta chains were read from a single sample in a study of identical twins. One entry per CDR3 protein results from TCRdb running MiXCR on the 5' RACE reads. The sample has hundreds of thousands of distinct CDR3 sequences, 8.6% seen once. These data were also filed under a second study, of yellow fever vaccine responses in identical twins.

The sample comprised PBMCs. Every receptor here comes from a woman aged 18-30 years in good health. Both conserved end residues are part of each CDR3. A D gene is named only where the DNA matches it firmly. Clone sizes are given selectively: once, few, many, or a class where the clone is expanded.

D,J,V,size,DNA,CDR3
TRBD2,TRBJ2-3,TRBV5-4,NA,TGTGCCAGCAGCTTGGTTGGGACTAGCGGGGGGGCGGCAACAGATACGCAGTATTTT,CASSLVGTSGGAATDTQYF
NA,TRBJ2-4,TRBV6-2/TRBV6-3,many,TGTGCCAGCAGTTACGGCCCCGGAGCCAAAAACATTCAGTACTTC,CASSYGPGAKNIQYF
NA,TRBJ2-1,TRBV7-9,NA,TGTGCCAGCAGCTTAATCGGGGATCCAATGCCGAATGAGCAGTTCTTC,CASSLIGDPMPNEQFF
NA,TRBJ1-5,TRBV12-3/TRBV12-4,NA,TGTGCCAGCAGACGGGAGAGAGATCAGCCCCAGCATTTT,CASRRERDQPQHF
NA,TRBJ2-5,TRBV3-1,once,TGTGCCAGCAGTGAACGACGGGATCCTTGGGGGAAGACCCAGTACTTC,CASSERRDPWGKTQYF
TRBD1,TRBJ2-3,TRBV24-1,many,TGTGCCACCAGTGCCCGCGGGACAGGGGGGACGGCAGATACGCAGTATTTT,CATSARGTGGTADTQYF
TRBD2,TRBJ2-1,TRBV20-1,NA,TGCAGTGCTAGAAAATGGCGGGGGGGCTACAATGAGCAGTTCTTC,CSARKWRGGYNEQFF
NA,TRBJ2-2,TRBV29-1,few,TGCAGCGTTTTGTTTCAGATAAACACCGGGGAGCTGTTTTTT,CSVLFQINTGELFF
NA,TRBJ2-7,TRBV20-1,many,TGCAGTGCAGGACAGCTAGAGAGCTCCTACGAGCAGTACTTC,CSAGQLESSYEQYF
NA,TRBJ2-1,TRBV14,few,TGTGCCAGCAGCCGGGGACACAACAATGAGCAGTTCTTC,CASSRGHNNEQFF
NA,TRBJ1-5,TRBV12-3/TRBV12-4,few,TGTGCCAGCAGTTTAGCGGGGGAGCCCAATCAGCCCCAGCATTTT,CASSLAGEPNQPQHF
NA,TRBJ2-2,TRBV2,few,TGTGCCAGCAAAAAACAGGGTACCGGGGAGCTGTTTTTT,CASKKQGTGELFF
NA,TRBJ2-3,TRBV29-1,many,TGCAGCGTTGACTACGCAGATACGCAGTATTTT,CSVDYADTQYF
NA,TRBJ1-2,TRBV5-1,NA,TGCGCCAGCAGCGACTCAGCCGGGTATGGCTACACCTTC,CASSDSAGYGYTF
TRBD2,TRBJ2-1,TRBV20-1,many,TGCAGTGCTAGAGACCGCCTAGCGGGGGGGCTCAATGAGCAGTTCTTC,CSARDRLAGGLNEQFF
NA,TRBJ2-7,TRBV7-2,NA,TGTGCCAGCACCTTCGCCTCCGGGACCACCTCCGAGCAGTACTTC,CASTFASGTTSEQYF